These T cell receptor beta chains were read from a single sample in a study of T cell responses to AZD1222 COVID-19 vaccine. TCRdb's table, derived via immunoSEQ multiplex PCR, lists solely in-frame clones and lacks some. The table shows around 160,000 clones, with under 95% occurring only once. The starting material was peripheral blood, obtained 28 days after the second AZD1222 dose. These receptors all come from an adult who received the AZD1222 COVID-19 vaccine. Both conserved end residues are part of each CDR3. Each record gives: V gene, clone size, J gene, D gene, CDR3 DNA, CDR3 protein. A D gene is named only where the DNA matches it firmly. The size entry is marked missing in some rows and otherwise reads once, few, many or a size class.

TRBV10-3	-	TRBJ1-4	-	TGTGCCATCAGTGAGGGGGCGCGGGAAAAACTGTTTTTT	CAISEGAREKLFF
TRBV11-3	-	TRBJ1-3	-	TGTGCCAGCAGCCTCCAGGGATCCCGAAACACCATATATTTT	CASSLQGSRNTIYF
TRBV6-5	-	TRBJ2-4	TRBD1	TGTGCCAGCAGAGTAGGACAGGGGACCAAAAACATTCAGTACTTC	CASRVGQGTKNIQYF
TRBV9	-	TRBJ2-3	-	TGTGCCAGCAGCGTAGTCCCTGTTGATACGCAGTATTTT	CASSVVPVDTQYF
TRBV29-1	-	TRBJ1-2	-	TGCAGCGTTGAAAAAGGTCTTAACTATGGCTACACCTTC	CSVEKGLNYGYTF
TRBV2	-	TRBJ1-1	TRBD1	TGTGCCAGCAGCCCCAGGGGACAGGGGGCGCTTACGGCTGAAGCTTTCTTT	CASSPRGQGALTAEAFF
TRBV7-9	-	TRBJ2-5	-	TGTGCCAGCAGCTTAGGATCCCTAGTCATTATGGAGACCCAGTACTTC	CASSLGSLVIMETQYF
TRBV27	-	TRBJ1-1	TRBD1	TGTGCCAGCAGCTACAGGGGAGGTAGTACTGAAGCTTTCTTT	CASSYRGGSTEAFF
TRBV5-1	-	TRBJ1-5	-	TGCGCCAGCAGCCCCGGGACGACAGGCAATCAGCCCCAGCATTTT	CASSPGTTGNQPQHF
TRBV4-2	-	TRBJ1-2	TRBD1	TGTGCCAGCAGCCCCACCGGACAGGGAAAGAACTATGGCTACACCTTC	CASSPTGQGKNYGYTF
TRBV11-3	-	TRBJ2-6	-	TGTGCCAGCAGCCCCGGGGGCAGCTCTGGGGCCAACGTCCTGACTTTC	CASSPGGSSGANVLTF
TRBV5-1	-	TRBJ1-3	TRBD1	TGCGCCAGCAGCATTGGCCCCACAGGGGCTGGAAACACCATATATTTT	CASSIGPTGAGNTIYF
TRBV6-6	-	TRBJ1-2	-	TGTGCCAGCAGAATACCGGGAACTATGTATGGCTACACCTTC	CASRIPGTMYGYTF
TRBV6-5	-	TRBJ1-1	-	TGTGCCAGCAGTTACTCTGGGGTGAACACTGAAGCTTTCTTT	CASSYSGVNTEAFF
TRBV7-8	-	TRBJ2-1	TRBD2	TGTGCCAGCAGCAGACTAGCGGGAGTCACCTACAATGAGCAGTTCTTC	CASSRLAGVTYNEQFF
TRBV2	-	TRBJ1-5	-	TGTGCCAGCAAGGCTAACGGACAGTACAATCAGCCCCAGCATTTT	CASKANGQYNQPQHF
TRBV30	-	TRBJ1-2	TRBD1	TGTGCCTGGACTGGACCGGGACAGACCTATGGCTACACCTTC	CAWTGPGQTYGYTF
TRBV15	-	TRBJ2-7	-	TGTGCCACCAGCAGAGTTAAGGGAGGTGACTACGAGCAGTACTTC	CATSRVKGGDYEQYF
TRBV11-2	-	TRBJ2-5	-	TGTGCCAGCAGCTTAGACCGGGGTCAAGAGACCCAGTACTTC	CASSLDRGQETQYF
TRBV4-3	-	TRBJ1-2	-	TGCGCCAGCAGCCACACAGGGTTCGACGGCTACACCTTC	CASSHTGFDGYTF
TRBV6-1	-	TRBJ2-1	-	TGTGCCAGCAGTGAAACTTCCGCCTCCTACAATGAGCAGTTCTTC	CASSETSASYNEQFF
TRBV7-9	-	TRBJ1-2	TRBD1	TGTGCCAGCAGCTTTGGAGTCACCGGGACAGAGGGTGGCTACACCTTC	CASSFGVTGTEGGYTF
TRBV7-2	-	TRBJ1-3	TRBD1	TGTGCCAGCAGCCAACCGGGACAGACGTATGGAAACACCATATATTTT	CASSQPGQTYGNTIYF
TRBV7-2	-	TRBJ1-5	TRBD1	TGTGCCAGCAGCCAGGGGGGGGGCGCCATCAATCAGCCCCAGCATTTT	CASSQGGGAINQPQHF
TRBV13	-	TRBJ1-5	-	TGTGCCAGCAGCTTAGCGGGGAATGGAAGTCAGCCCCAGCATTTT	CASSLAGNGSQPQHF
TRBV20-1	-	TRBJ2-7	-	TGCAGTGCTGCAGGGGACTACGAGCAGTACTTC	CSAAGDYEQYF
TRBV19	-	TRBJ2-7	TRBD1	TGTGCCAGTAGTATTCGGACAGGGGGCTACGAGCAGTACTTC	CASSIRTGGYEQYF
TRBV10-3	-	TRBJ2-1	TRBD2	TGTGCCATCAGTGAGTCGATCCTGAAAGCCGGACTAGCGGGAGGCTCCTACAATGAGCAGTTCTTC	CAISESILKAGLAGGSYNEQFF
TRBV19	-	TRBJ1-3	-	TGTGCCAGTAGGCCAGGGGCCATTTCCTCTGGAAACACCATATATTTT	CASRPGAISSGNTIYF
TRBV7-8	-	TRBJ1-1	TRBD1	TGTGCCAGCAGCTTGGCTAGACAGGGTGGTACTGAAGCTTTCTTT	CASSLARQGGTEAFF
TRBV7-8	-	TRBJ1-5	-	TGTGCCAGCAGGTTGGGGGCCTCTAATCAGCCCCAGCATTTT	CASRLGASNQPQHF
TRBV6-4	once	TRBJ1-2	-	TGTGCCAGCAGTGATCGGAACTATGGCTACACCTTC	CASSDRNYGYTF
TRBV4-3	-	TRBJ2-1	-	TGCGCCAGCAGCCAAGATGTTTACGGGAGCCCCCCCAATGAGCAGTTCTTC	CASSQDVYGSPPNEQFF
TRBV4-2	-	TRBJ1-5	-	TGTGCCAGCAGCCAAGATGTTCGGGGAGGGGGCAATCAGCCCCAGCATTTT	CASSQDVRGGGNQPQHF
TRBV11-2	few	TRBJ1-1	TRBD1	TGTGCCAGCAGCTTAGAGGGGACAGCCGGAGCTTTCTTT	CASSLEGTAGAFF
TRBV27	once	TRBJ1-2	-	TGTGCCAGCAGTCCCGGGGGGCCCTATGGCTACACCTTC	CASSPGGPYGYTF
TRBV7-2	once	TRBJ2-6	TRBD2	TGTGCCAGCAGCCCCCGCGGGGGGCGCCTCTCTGGGGCCAACGTCCTGACTTTC	CASSPRGGRLSGANVLTF
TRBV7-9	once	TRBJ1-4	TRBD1	TGTGCCAGCCCCCCTGGGGACAGACCTAATGAAAAACTGTTTTTT	CASPPGDRPNEKLFF